These 16 T cell receptor beta chains were sequenced from one sample in a study of T cells after yellow fever vaccination. TCRdb reprocessed the 5' RACE reads with MiXCR, giving one entry per CDR3 protein. The table lists approximately 600,000 distinct CDR3 sequences, roughly an eighth of them singletons, with under 15% in the top ten. The specimen comprised PBMCs, sampled on the day of the yellow fever booster vaccination. Receptors originate from a man aged 25 to 45 who received the YFV17D yellow fever vaccine.

The V call is TRBV7-8, the J call TRBJ2-1; 7 bases are shared with TRBD2. CDR1 and CDR2 from the germline V gene are SGHVS and FQNEAQ. The ends lost 5 bases at V and 5 bases at J; junction bases unmatched: 15. This CDR3 has 17 amino acids. CDR3 protein: CASSPGRSFAGDNEQFF. The DNA for the CDR3 is TGTGCCAGCAGCCCAGGGAGGTCGTTTGCGGGGGACAATGAGCAGTTCTTC.

This chain joins TRBV7-2 and TRBJ2-2; D remains ambiguous. CDR3 size: 12 residues. Germline assignment: CDR1 SGHTA and CDR2 FQGNSA. Trimming took off 6 bases at V and 4 bases at J, with 6 bases between the two ends. The CDR3 loop reads CASSLPTGELFF. In DNA form, the CDR3 reads TGTGCCAGCAGTTTACCCACCGGGGAGCTGTTTTTT.

This clonotype has a handful of counts. In DNA, the CDR3 is TGCAGTGCTAAATCCGGGACTAGCGTGAACGGGGAGCTGTTTTTT. It is translated as CSAKSGTSVNGELFF. This chain uses TRBV20-1 with TRBJ2-2; 10 bases align to TRBD2. The CDR3 contains 15 residues. Trimming took 4 bases from V and 7 from J; bases not matched to a gene: 9. CDR1 is DFQATT, CDR2 SNEGSKA, per germline (reference sequence).

The V call is TRBV5-5, the J call TRBJ1-1, with TRBD1 matching 7 bases. After removal of 0 bases from V and 8 bases from J, the junction contained 4 bases not matched to a gene. Germline CDR1 SGHKS, CDR2 YYEKEE (reference sequence). The CDR3 has 13 amino acids. The CDR3 protein is CASSLDGTVEAFF. Here the CDR3 DNA reads TGTGCCAGCAGCTTGGATGGGACAGTAGAAGCTTTCTTT.

The genes are TRBV12-3 or TRBV12-4 and TRBJ1-6; D not certain. V was clipped by 6 bases and J by 7 bases, with 13 bases between them. This CDR3 has 14 residues. The chain's CDR3 is CASSQAGRNSPLHF. The CDR3 DNA reads TGTGCCAGCAGCCAAGCGGGCCGAAATTCACCCCTCCACTTT.

The genes are TRBV5-1 and TRBJ2-2; TRBD1 is a possible D gene (5 bases). CDR3 length: 17 amino acids. V was clipped by 0 bases and J by 0 bases, with 12 bases between them. Germline V CDR1 and CDR2: SGHRS, YFSETQ. CDR3 loop: CASSLAPRVSNTGELFF. The CDR3 DNA follows: TGCGCCAGCAGCTTGGCCCCCAGGGTTTCGAACACCGGGGAGCTGTTTTTT.

This clonotype was seen more than once but under ten times. The J gene is TRBJ1-1, the V gene TRBV27, with 7 bases lining up with TRBD1. V lost 8 bases, J lost 4 bases, and 13 bases stayed unmatched. The germline CDR1 and CDR2 sequences are MNHEY and SMNVEV (reference sequence). The CDR3 consists of 15 residues. The CDR3 coding sequence is TGTGCCAGCCGGACCCGACAGGGAGTGGGCACTGAAGCTTTCTTT. It yields the protein CASRTRQGVGTEAFF.

This clonotype was found a few times. As DNA, the CDR3 is TGTGCCAGCGCAAGCGGGATGAAAGAGACCCAGTACTTC. Its protein is CASASGMKETQYF. The chain employs TRBV7-8 and TRBJ2-5; 7 bases match TRBD2. The CDR3 loop spans 13 amino acids. Germline CDR1 SGHVS, CDR2 FQNEAQ. V lost 8 bases, J lost 3 bases, and 6 bases stayed unmatched.

In this sample, this clonotype turned up a few times. The V call is TRBV29-1, the J call TRBJ1-4; 7 nucleotides line up with TRBD1. With V trimmed by 4 bases and J by 6 bases, 2 bases remained unmatched. Germline V gene sequence: CDR1 SQVTM, CDR2 ANQGSEA. This CDR3 spans 12 amino acids. CDR3 protein: CSVGQGDEKLFF. CDR3 DNA: TGCAGCGTTGGTCAGGGGGATGAAAAACTGTTTTTT.

The chain couples TRBV29-1 to TRBJ2-1; a possible D gene is TRBD1 (6 bases). Deletions cut 3 bases from V and 4 bases from J, with 13 bases between. Per the germline V gene, CDR1 is SQVTM and CDR2 is ANQGSEA. This CDR3 spans 14 amino acids. DNA of the CDR3: TGCAGCGTTGATGGTACAGGGTGGTACAATGAGCAGTTCTTC. Translated, it gives CSVDGTGWYNEQFF.

This clonotype was seen many times. The chain uses TRBV12-3 or TRBV12-4 and TRBJ2-2; TRBD2 is a possible D gene (6 bases). This CDR3 region has 16 residues. V dropped 6 bases and J dropped 0 bases, with 14 bases sitting between them. In DNA, the CDR3 is TGTGCCAGCAGCACATCCCTAGCGCCGAACACCGGGGAGCTGTTTTTT. Translating it yields CASSTSLAPNTGELFF.

The rearrangement joins TRBV13 to TRBJ2-1; 10 bases line up with TRBD2. Germline CDR1 PRHDT, CDR2 FYEKMQ (reference sequence). V lost 3 bases to trimming and J lost 7 bases; unmatched junction nucleotides: 9. This CDR3 is built from 16 residues. In DNA form, the CDR3 reads TGTGCCAGCAGCTTTATGGCTAGCGGGAGAGGAAATGAGCAGTTCTTC. Translating it yields CASSFMASGRGNEQFF.

In this sample, this clonotype turned up a few times. The chain carries TRBV5-1 and TRBJ2-3; unclear D gene. Between the trimmed V and J ends, which lost 4 bases and 11 bases, there was a span of 14 bases. The germline CDR1 and CDR2 sequences are SGHRS and YFSETQ. The CDR3 spans 12 residues. CDR3 sequence (DNA): TGCGCCAGCAGCCCGGAGTCCTTTAGGCAGTATTTT. Translating gives CASSPESFRQYF. Together with reference TRBV5-1 and TRBJ2-3, the CDR3 gives the full variable domain: KAGVTQTPRYLIKTRGQQVTLSCSPISGHRSVSWYQQTPGQGLQFLFEYFSETQRNKGNFPGRFSGRQFSNSRSEMNVSTLELGDSALYLCASSPESFRQYFGPGTRLTVL.

This chain uses TRBV5-6 with TRBJ2-7; 9 nucleotides align to TRBD1. The CDR3 is 13 residues long. CDR1 and CDR2 (germline): SGHDT, YYEEEE. V shed 7 bases and J 3 bases; nucleotides not matched to a gene: 5. CDR3: CASGWGQGYEQYF. CDR3 nucleotides: TGTGCCAGCGGCTGGGGACAGGGCTACGAGCAGTACTTC.

The rearrangement uses TRBV2 and TRBJ2-2, with a tentative D call TRBD1 (5 bases). The germline V gene encodes CDR1 SNHLY and CDR2 FYNNEI. CDR3 length equals 14 residues. V was cut by 10 bases and J by 1 base, with 13 bases left in between. The CDR3 region is CATRGRQNTGELFF. CDR3 DNA sequence: TGTGCCACAAGGGGCAGACAGAACACCGGGGAGCTGTTTTTT.

This clonotype turned up a few times. The rearrangement links TRBV9 to TRBJ1-4; D is ambiguous. CDR1 is SGDLS, CDR2 YYNGEE, per germline. V gave up 4 bases and J gave up 4 bases, with 14 bases separating them. The CDR3 loop spans 15 amino acids. CDR3 sequence reads: CASSSGPKGNEKLFF. The CDR3 nucleotides are TGTGCCAGCAGCTCCGGGCCCAAGGGTAATGAAAAACTGTTTTTT. Full variable domain (remainder filled in from reference TRBV9 and TRBJ1-4): DSGVTQTPKHLITATGQRVTLRCSPRSGDLSVYWYQQSLDQGLQFLIQYYNGEERAKGNILERFSAQQFPDLHSELNLSSLELGDSALYFCASSSGPKGNEKLFFGSGTQLSVL.